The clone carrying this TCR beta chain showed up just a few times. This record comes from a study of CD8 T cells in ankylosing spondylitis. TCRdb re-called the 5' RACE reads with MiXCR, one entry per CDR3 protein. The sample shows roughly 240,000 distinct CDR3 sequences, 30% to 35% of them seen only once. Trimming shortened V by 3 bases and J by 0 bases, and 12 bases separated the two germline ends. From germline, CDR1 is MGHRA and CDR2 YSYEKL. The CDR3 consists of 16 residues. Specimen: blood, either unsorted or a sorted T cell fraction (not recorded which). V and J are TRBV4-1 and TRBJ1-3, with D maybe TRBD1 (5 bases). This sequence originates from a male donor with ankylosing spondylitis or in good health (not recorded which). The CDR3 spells CASSHLGDFSGNTIYF. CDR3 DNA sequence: TGCGCCAGCAGCCATCTTGGGGACTTCTCTGGAAACACCATATATTTT.